Sequencing of this T cell receptor (beta chain) was carried out in a study of cytomegalovirus exposure and HLA in healthy donors. Findings and caveats of the study: Other equally common chains were less clonally expanded than HLA-associated TCR beta chains, a later analysis showed.

CDR1 and CDR2 from the germline V gene are LNHDA and SQIVND (reference sequence). V dropped 5 bases and J dropped 9 bases, with 14 bases sitting between them. The CDR3 runs 13 residues. A note on this clone: As yet, its antigen is unknown.

A multiplex PCR was run with 60 Vbeta primers and 13 Jbeta primers. Repertoires were generated with immunoSEQ multiplex PCR, while TCRdb's copy carries only in-frame clones and drops some. The sample has approximately 130,000 clones, approximately 85% seen once. Sequences were obtained from PBMCs. This receptor was identified in a woman aged 25-40 years in good health and CMV-seropositive. V is TRBV19 and J is TRBJ1-3; the D gene is possibly TRBD1 (6 bases). The DNA of the CDR3 is TGTGCCAGTAGTCAACAGGGATCGGCCACCATATATTTT. The encoded protein is CASSQQGSATIYF.